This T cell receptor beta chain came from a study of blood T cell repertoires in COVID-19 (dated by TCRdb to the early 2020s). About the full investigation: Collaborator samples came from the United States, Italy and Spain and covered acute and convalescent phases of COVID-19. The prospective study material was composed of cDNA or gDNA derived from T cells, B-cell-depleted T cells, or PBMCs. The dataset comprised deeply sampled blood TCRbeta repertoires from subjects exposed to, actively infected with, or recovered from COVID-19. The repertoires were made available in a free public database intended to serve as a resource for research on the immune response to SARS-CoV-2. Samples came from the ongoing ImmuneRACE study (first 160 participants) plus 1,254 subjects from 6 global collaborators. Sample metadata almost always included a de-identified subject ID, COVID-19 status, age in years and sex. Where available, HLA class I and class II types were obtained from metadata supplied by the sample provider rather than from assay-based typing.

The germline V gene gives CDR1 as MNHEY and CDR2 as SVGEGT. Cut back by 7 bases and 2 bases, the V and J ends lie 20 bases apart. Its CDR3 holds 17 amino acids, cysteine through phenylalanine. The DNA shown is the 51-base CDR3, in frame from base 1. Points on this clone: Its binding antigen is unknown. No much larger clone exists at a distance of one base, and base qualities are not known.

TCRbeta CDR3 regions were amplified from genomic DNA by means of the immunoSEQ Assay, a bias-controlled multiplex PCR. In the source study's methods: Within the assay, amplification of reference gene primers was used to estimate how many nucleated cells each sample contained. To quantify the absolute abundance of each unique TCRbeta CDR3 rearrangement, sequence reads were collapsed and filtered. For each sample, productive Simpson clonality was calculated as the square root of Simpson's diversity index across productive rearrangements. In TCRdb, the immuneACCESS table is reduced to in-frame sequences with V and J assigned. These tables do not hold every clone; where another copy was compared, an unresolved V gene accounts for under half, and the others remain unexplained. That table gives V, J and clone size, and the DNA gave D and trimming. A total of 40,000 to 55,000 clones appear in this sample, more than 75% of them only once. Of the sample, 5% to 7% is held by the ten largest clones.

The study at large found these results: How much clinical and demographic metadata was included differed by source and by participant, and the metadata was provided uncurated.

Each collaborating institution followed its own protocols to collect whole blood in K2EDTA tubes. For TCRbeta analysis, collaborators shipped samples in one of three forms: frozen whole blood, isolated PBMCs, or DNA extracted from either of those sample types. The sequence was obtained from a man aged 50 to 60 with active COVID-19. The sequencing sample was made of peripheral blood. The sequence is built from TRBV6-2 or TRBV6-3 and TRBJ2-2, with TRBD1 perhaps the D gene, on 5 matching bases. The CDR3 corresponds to CASTPIVDSPNTGELFF. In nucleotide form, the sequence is TGTGCCAGCACCCCTATAGTCGACAGCCCCAACACCGGGGAGCTGTTTTTT.